The subject of this entry is one TCR beta chain. The antigen is undetermined. The entry originates in a study of OX40 agonist ivuxolimab in advanced cancers. Study-wide background: Ivuxolimab is an agonistic anti-OX40 (CD134) antibody, and patients were treated with it. Participants, around 80% male, averaged around 64 years of age, ranging from 23 to 79.

Study-level results: Average numbers of expanded clones were greater in CD8+ T cells than in CD4+. With doses of 0.1 to 3.0 mg/kg, CD4+ and CD8+ blood T cells had undergone clonal expansion by week 6.

TCRdb's copy holds only in-frame clones and misses some; the assay was immunoSEQ multiplex PCR. The sample has tens of thousands of clones, around four fifths seen once; the top ten hold about 30%. The germline V gene encodes CDR1 LGHNA and CDR2 YNFKEQ. The V gene end was trimmed by 1 base and the J gene end by 3 bases; junction bases not matched to a gene: 8. There are 16 residues in the CDR3. This sequence was found in an adult with an advanced solid tumor such as melanoma, head and neck, liver or kidney cancer. The sequencing here drew on CD4+ or CD8+ T cells sorted from blood, taken in a trial of the OX40 agonist ivuxolimab. The chain recombines TRBV4-2 with TRBJ1-1; 7 bases align to TRBD1. CDR3 nucleotide sequence: TGTGCCAGCAGCCAAGGGGACAGCGAAACTCACACTGAAGCTTTCTTT. This translates into CASSQGDSETHTEAFF.